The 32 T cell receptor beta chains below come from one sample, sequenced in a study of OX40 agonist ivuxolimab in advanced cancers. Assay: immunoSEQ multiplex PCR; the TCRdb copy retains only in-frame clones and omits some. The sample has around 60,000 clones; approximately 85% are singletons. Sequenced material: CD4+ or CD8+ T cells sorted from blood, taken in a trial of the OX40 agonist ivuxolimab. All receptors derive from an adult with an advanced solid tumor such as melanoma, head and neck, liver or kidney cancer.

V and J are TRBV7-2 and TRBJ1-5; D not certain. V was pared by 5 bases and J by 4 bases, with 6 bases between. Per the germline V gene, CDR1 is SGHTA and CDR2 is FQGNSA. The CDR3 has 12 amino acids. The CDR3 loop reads CASSSVNQPQHF. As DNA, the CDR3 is TGTGCCAGCAGCAGTGTAAATCAGCCCCAGCATTTT.

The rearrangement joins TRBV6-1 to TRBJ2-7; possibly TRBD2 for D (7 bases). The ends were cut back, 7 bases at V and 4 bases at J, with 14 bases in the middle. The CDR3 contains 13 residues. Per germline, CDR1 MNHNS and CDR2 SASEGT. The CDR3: CASNLGGQYEQYF. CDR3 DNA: TGTGCCAGCAATCTGGGGGGGCAGTACGAGCAGTACTTC.

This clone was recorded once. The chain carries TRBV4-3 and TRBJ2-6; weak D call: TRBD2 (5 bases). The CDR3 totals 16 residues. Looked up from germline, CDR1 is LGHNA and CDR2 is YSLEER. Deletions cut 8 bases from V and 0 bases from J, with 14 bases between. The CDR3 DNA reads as TGCGCCAGCTCCGGCGGAGCGGTCTCTGGGGCCAACGTCCTGACTTTC. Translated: CASSGGAVSGANVLTF.

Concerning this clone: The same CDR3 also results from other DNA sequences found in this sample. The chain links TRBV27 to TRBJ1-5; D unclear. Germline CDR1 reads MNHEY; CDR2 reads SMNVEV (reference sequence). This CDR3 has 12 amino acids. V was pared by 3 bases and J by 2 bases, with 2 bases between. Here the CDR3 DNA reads TGTGCCAGCAGTTTTGGCAATCAGCCCCAGCATTTT. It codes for CASSFGNQPQHF.

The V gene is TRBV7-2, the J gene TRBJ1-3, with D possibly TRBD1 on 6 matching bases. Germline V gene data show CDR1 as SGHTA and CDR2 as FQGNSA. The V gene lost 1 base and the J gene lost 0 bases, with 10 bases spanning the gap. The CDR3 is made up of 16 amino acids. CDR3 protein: CASSLVGQFSGNTIYF. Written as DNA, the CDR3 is TGTGCCAGCAGCTTAGTCGGACAGTTCTCTGGAAACACCATATATTTT.

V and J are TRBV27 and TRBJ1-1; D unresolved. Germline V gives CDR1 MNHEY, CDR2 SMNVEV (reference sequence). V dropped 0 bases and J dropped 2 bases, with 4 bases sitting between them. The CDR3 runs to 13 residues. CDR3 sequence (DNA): TGTGCCAGCAGTTTATCCGAAAACACTGAAGCTTTCTTT. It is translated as CASSLSENTEAFF.

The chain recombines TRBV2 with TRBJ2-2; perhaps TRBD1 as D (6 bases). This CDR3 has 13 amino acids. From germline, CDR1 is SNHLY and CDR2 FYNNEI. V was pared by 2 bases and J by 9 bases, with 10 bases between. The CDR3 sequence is CASSEIGGRELFF. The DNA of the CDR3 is TGTGCCAGCAGTGAAATTGGGGGCCGGGAGCTGTTTTTT. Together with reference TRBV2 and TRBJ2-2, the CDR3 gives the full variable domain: EPEVTQTPSHQVTQMGQEVILRCVPISNHLYFYWYRQILGQKVEFLVSFYNNEISEKSEIFDDQFSVERPDGSNFTLKIRSTKLEDSAMYFCASSEIGGRELFFGEGSRLTVL.

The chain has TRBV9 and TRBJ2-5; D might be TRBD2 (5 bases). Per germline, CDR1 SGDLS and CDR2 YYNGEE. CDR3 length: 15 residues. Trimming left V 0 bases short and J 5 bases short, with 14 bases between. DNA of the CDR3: TGTGCCAGCAGCGTAGGGACCCTCAGAGGGGAGACCCAGTACTTC. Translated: CASSVGTLRGETQYF.

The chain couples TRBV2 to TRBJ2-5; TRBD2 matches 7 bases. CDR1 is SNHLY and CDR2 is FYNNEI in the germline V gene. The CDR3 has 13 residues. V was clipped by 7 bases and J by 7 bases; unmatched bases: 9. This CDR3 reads CASTLPGGWTQYF. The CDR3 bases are TGTGCCAGCACTCTCCCCGGGGGGTGGACCCAGTACTTC.

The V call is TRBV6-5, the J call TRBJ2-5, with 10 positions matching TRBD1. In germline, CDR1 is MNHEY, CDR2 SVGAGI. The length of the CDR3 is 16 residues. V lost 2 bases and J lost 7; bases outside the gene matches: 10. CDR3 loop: CASSYTPGQGMGTQYF. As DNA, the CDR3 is TGTGCCAGCAGTTACACACCGGGACAGGGGATGGGGACCCAGTACTTC.

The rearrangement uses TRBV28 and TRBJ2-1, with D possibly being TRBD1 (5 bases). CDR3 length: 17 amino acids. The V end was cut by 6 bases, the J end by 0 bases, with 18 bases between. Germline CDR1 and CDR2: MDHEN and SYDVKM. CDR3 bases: TGTGCCAGCAGCTCGGACACATTAGTTTTCTCCTACAATGAGCAGTTCTTC. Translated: CASSSDTLVFSYNEQFF.

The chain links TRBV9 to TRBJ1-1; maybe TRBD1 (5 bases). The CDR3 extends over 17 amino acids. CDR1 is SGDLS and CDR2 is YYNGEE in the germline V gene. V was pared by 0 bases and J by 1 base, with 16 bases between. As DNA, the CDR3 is TGTGCCAGCAGCGTAGAAGGCAGGGTCCCCCCGAACACTGAAGCTTTCTTT. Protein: CASSVEGRVPPNTEAFF.

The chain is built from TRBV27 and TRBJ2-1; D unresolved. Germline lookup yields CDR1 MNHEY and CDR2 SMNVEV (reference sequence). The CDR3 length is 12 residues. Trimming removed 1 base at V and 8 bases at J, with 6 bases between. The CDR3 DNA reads TGTGCCAGCAGTTTATTGGACGATGAGCAGTTCTTC. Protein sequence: CASSLLDDEQFF.

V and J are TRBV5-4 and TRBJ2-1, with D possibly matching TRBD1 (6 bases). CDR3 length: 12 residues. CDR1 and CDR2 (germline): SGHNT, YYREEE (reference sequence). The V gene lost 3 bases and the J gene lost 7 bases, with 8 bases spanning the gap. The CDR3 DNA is TGTGCCAGCAGCTACGACAGGAATGAGCAGTTCTTC. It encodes CASSYDRNEQFF.

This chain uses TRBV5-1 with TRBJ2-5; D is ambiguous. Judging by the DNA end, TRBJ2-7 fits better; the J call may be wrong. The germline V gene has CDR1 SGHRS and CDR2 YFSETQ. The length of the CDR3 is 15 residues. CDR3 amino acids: CASSLVWSSSYEQYF. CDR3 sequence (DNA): TGCGCCAGCAGCTTGGTCTGGTCGAGCTCCTACGAGCAGTACTTC.

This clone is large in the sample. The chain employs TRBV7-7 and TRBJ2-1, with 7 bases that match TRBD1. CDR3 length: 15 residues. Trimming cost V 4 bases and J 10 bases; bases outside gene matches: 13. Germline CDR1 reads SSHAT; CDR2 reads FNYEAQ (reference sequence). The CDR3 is CASSSYGTVIEEQFF. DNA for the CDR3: TGTGCCAGCAGCTCCTACGGGACAGTGATTGAGGAGCAGTTCTTC.

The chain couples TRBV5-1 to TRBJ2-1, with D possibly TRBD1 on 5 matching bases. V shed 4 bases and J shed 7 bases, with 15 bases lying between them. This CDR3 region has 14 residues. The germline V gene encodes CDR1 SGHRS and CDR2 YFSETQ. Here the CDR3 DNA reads TGCGCCAGCAGCCAATACCTGGCAGGGAATGAGCAGTTCTTC. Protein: CASSQYLAGNEQFF.

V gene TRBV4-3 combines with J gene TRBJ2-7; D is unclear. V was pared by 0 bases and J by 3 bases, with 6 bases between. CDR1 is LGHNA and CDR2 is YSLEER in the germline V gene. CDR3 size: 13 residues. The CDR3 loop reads CASSQDNSYEQYF. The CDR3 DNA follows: TGCGCCAGCAGCCAAGATAACAGCTACGAGCAGTACTTC.

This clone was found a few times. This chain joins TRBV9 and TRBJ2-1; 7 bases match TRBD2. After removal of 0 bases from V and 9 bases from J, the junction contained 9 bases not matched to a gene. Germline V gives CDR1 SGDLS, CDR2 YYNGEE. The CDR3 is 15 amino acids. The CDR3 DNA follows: TGTGCCAGCAGCGTAGATGGGAGGGCCTATGGTGAGCAGTTCTTC. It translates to CASSVDGRAYGEQFF.

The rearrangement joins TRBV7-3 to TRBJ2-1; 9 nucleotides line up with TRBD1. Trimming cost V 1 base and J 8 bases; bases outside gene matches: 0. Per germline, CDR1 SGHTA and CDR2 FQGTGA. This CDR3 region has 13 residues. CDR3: CASSLNRGHEQFF. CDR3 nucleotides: TGTGCCAGCAGCTTAAACAGGGGGCATGAGCAGTTCTTC.

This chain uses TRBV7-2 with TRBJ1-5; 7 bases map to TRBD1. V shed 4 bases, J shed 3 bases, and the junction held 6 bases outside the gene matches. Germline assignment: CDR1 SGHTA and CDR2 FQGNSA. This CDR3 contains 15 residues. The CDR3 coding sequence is TGTGCCAGCAGCTCGGAACAGGGGTTCAATCAGCCCCAGCATTTT. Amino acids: CASSSEQGFNQPQHF.

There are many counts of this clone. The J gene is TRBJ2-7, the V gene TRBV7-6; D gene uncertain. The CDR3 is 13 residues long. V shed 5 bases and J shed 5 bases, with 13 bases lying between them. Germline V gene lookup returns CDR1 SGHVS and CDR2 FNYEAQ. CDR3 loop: CASSGSMGDEQYF. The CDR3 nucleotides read TGTGCCAGCAGCGGCAGTATGGGCGACGAGCAGTACTTC.

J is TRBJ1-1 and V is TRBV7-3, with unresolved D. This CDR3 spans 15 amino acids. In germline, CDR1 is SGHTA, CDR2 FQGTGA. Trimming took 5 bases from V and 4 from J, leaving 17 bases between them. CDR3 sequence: CASSPRHSPVTEAFF. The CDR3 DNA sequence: TGTGCCAGCAGCCCTCGACATTCGCCGGTCACTGAAGCTTTCTTT.

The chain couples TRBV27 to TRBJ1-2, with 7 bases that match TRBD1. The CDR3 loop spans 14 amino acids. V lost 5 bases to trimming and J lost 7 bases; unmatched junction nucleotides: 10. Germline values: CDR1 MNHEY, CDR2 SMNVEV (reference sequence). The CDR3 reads CASSPGTALGGYTF. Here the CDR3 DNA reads TGTGCCAGCAGTCCCGGGACAGCCCTGGGTGGCTACACCTTC.

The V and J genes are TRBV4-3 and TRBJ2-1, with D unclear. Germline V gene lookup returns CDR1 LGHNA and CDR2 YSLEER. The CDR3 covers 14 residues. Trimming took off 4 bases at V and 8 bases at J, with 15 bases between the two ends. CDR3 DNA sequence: TGCGCCAGCAGCCCGTTGACTTTGGCCCATGAGCAGTTCTTC. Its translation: CASSPLTLAHEQFF.

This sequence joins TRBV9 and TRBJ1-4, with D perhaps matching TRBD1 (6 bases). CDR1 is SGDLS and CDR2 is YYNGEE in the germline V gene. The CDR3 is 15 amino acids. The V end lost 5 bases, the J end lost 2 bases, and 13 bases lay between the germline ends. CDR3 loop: CASSRAGATNEKLFF. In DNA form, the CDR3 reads TGTGCCAGCAGTCGCGCGGGGGCCACTAATGAAAAACTGTTTTTT. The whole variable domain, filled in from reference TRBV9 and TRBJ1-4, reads DSGVTQTPKHLITATGQRVTLRCSPRSGDLSVYWYQQSLDQGLQFLIQYYNGEERAKGNILERFSAQQFPDLHSELNLSSLELGDSALYFCASSRAGATNEKLFFGSGTQLSVL.

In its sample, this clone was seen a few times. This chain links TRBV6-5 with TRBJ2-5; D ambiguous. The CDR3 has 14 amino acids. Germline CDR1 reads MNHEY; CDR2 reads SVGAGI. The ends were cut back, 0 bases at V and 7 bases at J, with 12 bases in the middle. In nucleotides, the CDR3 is TGTGCCAGCAGTTACTCGTTGGTGTTGGGGACCCAGTACTTC. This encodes CASSYSLVLGTQYF.

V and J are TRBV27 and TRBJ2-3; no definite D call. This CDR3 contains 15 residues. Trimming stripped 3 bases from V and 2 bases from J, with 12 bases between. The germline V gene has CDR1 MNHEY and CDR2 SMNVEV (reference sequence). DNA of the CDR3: TGTGCCAGCAGTTTCCGTCCAAGAGCCACAGATACGCAGTATTTT. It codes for CASSFRPRATDTQYF.

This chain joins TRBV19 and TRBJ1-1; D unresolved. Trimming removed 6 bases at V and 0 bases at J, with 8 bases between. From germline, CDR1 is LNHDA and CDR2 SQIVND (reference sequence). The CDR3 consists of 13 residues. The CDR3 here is CASSPTMNTEAFF. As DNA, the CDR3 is TGTGCCAGTAGCCCTACGATGAACACTGAAGCTTTCTTT.

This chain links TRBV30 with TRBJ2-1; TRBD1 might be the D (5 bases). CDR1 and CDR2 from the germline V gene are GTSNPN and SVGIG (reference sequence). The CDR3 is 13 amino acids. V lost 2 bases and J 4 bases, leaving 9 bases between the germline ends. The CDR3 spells CAWSKTEYNEQFF. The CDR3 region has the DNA TGTGCCTGGAGTAAGACAGAGTACAATGAGCAGTTCTTC.

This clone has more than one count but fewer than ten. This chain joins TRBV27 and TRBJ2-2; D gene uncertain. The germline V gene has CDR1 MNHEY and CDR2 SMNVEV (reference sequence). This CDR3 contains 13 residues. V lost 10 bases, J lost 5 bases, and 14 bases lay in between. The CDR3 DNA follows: TGTGCCACCGCTGTTCTTGGGACCGGGGAGCTGTTTTTT. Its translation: CATAVLGTGELFF.

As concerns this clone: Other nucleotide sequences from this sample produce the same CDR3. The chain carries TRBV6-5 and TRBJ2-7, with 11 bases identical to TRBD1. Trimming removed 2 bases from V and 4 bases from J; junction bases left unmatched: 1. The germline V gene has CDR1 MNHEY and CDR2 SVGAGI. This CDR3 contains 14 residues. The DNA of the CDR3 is TGTGCCAGCAGTTACGGGACAGGGGGGTACGAGCAGTACTTC. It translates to CASSYGTGGYEQYF.